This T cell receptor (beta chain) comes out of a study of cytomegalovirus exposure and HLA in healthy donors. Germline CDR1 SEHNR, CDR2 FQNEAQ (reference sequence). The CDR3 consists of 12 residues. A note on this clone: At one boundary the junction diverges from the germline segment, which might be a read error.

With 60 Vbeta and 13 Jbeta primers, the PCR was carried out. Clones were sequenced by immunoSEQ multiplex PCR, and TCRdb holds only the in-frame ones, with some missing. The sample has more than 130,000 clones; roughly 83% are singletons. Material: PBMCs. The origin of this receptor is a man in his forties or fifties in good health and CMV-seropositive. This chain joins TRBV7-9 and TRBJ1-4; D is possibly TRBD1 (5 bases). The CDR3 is CSSSQGREKLFF. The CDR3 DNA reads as TGTTCCAGCAGCCAGGGCAGGGAAAAACTGTTTTTT.